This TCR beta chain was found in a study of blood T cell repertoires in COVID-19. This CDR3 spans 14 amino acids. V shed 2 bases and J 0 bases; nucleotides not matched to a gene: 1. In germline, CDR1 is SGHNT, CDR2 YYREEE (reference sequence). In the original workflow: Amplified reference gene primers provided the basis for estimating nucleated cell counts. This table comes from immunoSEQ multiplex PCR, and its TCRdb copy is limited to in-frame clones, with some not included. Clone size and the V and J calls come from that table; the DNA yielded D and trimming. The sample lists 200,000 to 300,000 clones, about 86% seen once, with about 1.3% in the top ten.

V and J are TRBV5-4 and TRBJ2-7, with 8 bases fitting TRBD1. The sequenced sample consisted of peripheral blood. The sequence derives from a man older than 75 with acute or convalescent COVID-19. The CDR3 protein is CASSFTGGSYEQYF. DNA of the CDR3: TGTGCCAGCAGCTTCACAGGGGGCTCCTACGAGCAGTACTTC.